Shown below are 18 T cell receptor beta chains from a single sample sequenced in a study of siplizumab effects on memory and regulatory T cells. Here immunoSEQ multiplex PCR was the method, and the copy in TCRdb shows in-frame clones only, minus some. In the table there are 65,000 to 85,000 clones, roughly 93% of which are singletons. What was sequenced was CD8+ T cells sorted from blood. The receptor set was obtained from a human donor in good health.

This CDR3 reads CASSSLRDKGEEAFF. DNA of the CDR3: TGTGCCAGCAGCTCCCTCCGGGACAAGGGGGAGGAAGCTTTCTTT. J is TRBJ1-1 and V is TRBV7-9; tentatively, D is TRBD1 (6 bases). V was pared by 4 bases and J by 8 bases, with 20 bases between. The CDR3 is 15 residues long. Germline V gene sequence: CDR1 SEHNR, CDR2 FQNEAQ (reference sequence). Full variable domain (outside the CDR3, taken from reference TRBV7-9 and TRBJ1-1): DTGVSQNPRHKITKRGQNVTFRCDPISEHNRLYWYRQTLGQGPEFLTYFQNEAQLEKSRLLSDRFSAERPKGSFSTLEIQRTEQGDSAMYLCASSSLRDKGEEAFFGQGTRLTVV.

V is TRBV2 and J is TRBJ2-5; 11 bases are a match to TRBD1. The germline CDR1 and CDR2 sequences are SNHLY and FYNNEI. CDR3 length: 17 residues. After removal of 3 bases from V and 3 bases from J, the junction contained 9 bases not matched to a gene. Here the CDR3 reads CASSDPRTGGAEETQYF. CDR3 sequence (DNA): TGTGCCAGCAGTGATCCCCGGACAGGGGGCGCGGAAGAGACCCAGTACTTC. The variable domain in full, with the rest retrieved from reference TRBV2 and TRBJ2-5, is EPEVTQTPSHQVTQMGQEVILRCVPISNHLYFYWYRQILGQKVEFLVSFYNNEISEKSEIFDDQFSVERPDGSNFTLKIRSTKLEDSAMYFCASSDPRTGGAEETQYFGPGTRLLVL.

The rearrangement joins TRBV5-6 to TRBJ2-3; TRBD1 aligns across 10 bases. Trimming removed 0 bases from V and 5 bases from J; junction bases left unmatched: 0. Per the germline V gene, CDR1 is SGHDT and CDR2 is YYEEEE. This CDR3 is 14 amino acids long. CDR3 sequence (DNA): TGTGCCAGCAGCTTGGGGGACAGGGGAGATACGCAGTATTTT. It translates to CASSLGDRGDTQYF.

The gene calls are TRBV25-1 and TRBJ2-5; 7 bases agree with TRBD1. This CDR3 contains 16 residues. Trimming cost V 2 bases and J 5 bases; bases outside gene matches: 11. Germline V lookup: CDR1 MGHDK, CDR2 SYGVNS. DNA for the CDR3: TGTGCCAGCAGTGAAGTTCCCAGGACAGGTGGGGAGACCCAGTACTTC. Its translation is CASSEVPRTGGETQYF. The complete variable domain, with remaining parts taken from reference TRBV25-1 and TRBJ2-5, reads EADIYQTPRYLVIGTGKKITLECSQTMGHDKMYWYQQDPGMELHLIHYSYGVNSTEKGDLSSESTVSRIRTEHFPLTLESARPSHTSQYLCASSEVPRTGGETQYFGPGTRLLVL.

The chain carries TRBV6-5 and TRBJ1-1; D not resolved. Germline lookup yields CDR1 MNHEY and CDR2 SVGAGI. The length of the CDR3 is 13 residues. V shed 2 bases and J shed 1 base, with 5 bases lying between them. CDR3 in amino acids: CASSYAGNTEAFF. Written as DNA, the CDR3 is TGTGCCAGCAGTTACGCGGGGAACACTGAAGCTTTCTTT.

The chain has TRBV30 and TRBJ1-6; 7 positions match TRBD1. The germline V gene has CDR1 GTSNPN and CDR2 SVGIG (reference sequence). The V segment lost 1 base and the J segment 13 bases; nucleotides outside the gene matches: 4. The CDR3 consists of 12 residues. CDR3 region: CAWSAQGVPLHF. The CDR3 DNA reads as TGTGCCTGGAGTGCCCAGGGGGTTCCCCTCCACTTT.

The chain carries TRBV5-4 and TRBJ2-1; D uncertain. The CDR3 totals 12 residues. Germline loops: CDR1 SGHNT, CDR2 YYREEE (reference sequence). V was pared by 3 bases and J by 5 bases, with 6 bases between. The CDR3 here is CASSSLNNEQFF. In nucleotides, the CDR3 is TGTGCCAGCAGCTCCCTCAACAATGAGCAGTTCTTC.

The chain is built from TRBV21-1 and TRBJ1-2; the table gives TRBD1 as D, unverified against the DNA. TRBV21-1 is given as a pseudogene. This CDR3 has 16 residues. As DNA, the CDR3 is TGTGCCAGCAGCAAAGTCGCAGGGGCCAACTACTATGGCTACACCTTC. It translates to CASSKVAGANYYGYTF.

The rearrangement joins TRBV18 to TRBJ2-7; D is unresolved. Germline assignment: CDR1 KGHSH and CDR2 LQKENI. This CDR3 is 12 amino acids long. V lost 3 bases, J lost 4 bases, and 7 bases lay in between. Here the CDR3 DNA reads TGTGCCAGCTCACCGGACCCTTACGAGCAGTACTTC. Protein product: CASSPDPYEQYF.

In DNA, the CDR3 is TGTGCCAGCACCCTCGGACTAGCGGGGGGAGAGCAGTACTTC. Translated, it gives CASTLGLAGGEQYF. The rearrangement links TRBV9 to TRBJ2-7; 14 positions agree with TRBD2. CDR3 size: 14 residues. J was trimmed by 7 bases and V by 6 bases; bases with no gene match: 6. Germline CDR1 reads SGDLS; CDR2 reads YYNGEE. The full variable domain, with the rest looked up from reference TRBV9 and TRBJ2-7, is DSGVTQTPKHLITATGQRVTLRCSPRSGDLSVYWYQQSLDQGLQFLIQYYNGEERAKGNILERFSAQQFPDLHSELNLSSLELGDSALYFCASTLGLAGGEQYFGPGTRLTVT.

Only a few counts were recorded for this clone. V is TRBV27 and J is TRBJ2-5, with D hard to call. Germline CDR1 MNHEY, CDR2 SMNVEV (reference sequence). This CDR3 is built from 13 residues. V lost 0 bases and J lost 1, with 3 bases in between. The CDR3 coding sequence is TGTGCCAGCAGTTTATCGAGCCAAGAGACCCAGTACTTC. It specifies CASSLSSQETQYF.

This rearrangement joins TRBV5-6 to TRBJ2-7; D remains unclear. CDR1 is SGHDT, CDR2 YYEEEE, per germline. This CDR3 has 12 amino acids. The germline V and J ends were trimmed by 3 bases and 4 bases, with 8 bases remaining between them. Here the CDR3 reads CASSSASYEQYF. The CDR3 coding sequence is TGTGCCAGCAGCTCCGCGAGTTACGAGCAGTACTTC. The full variable domain, rest sourced from reference TRBV5-6 and TRBJ2-7, is DAGVTQSPTHLIKTRGQQVTLRCSPKSGHDTVSWYQQALGQGPQFIFQYYEEEERQRGNFPDRFSGHQFPNYSSELNVNALLLGDSALYLCASSSASYEQYFGPGTRLTVT.

The V call is TRBV5-8, the J call TRBJ2-5, with 10 bases aligning to TRBD2. The length of the CDR3 is 18 residues. After removal of 2 bases from V and 5 bases from J, the junction contained 15 bases not matched to a gene. CDR1 SGHTS and CDR2 YDEGEE come from the germline V gene. The CDR3, as DNA: TGTGCCAGCAGCTTCGGGTTAATGAGCGGGGGGGCCACGGAGACCCAGTACTTC. Protein sequence: CASSFGLMSGGATETQYF.

This clone was recorded once. The chain joins TRBV5-6 to TRBJ1-1; 7 bases are shared with TRBD1. After removal of 6 bases from V and 1 base from J, the junction contained 9 bases not matched to a gene. Germline CDR1 is SGHDT and CDR2 is YYEEEE. The CDR3 totals 15 residues. The CDR3 DNA sequence: TGTGCCAGCACTGGGGAGGGGGCAGGGAACACTGAAGCTTTCTTT. It yields the protein CASTGEGAGNTEAFF.

The chain uses TRBV2 and TRBJ2-7; D could derive from TRBD1 or TRBD2 (5 bases each). V lost 1 base and J lost 0, with 7 bases in between. Germline loops: CDR1 SNHLY, CDR2 FYNNEI. The CDR3 is made up of 14 amino acids. The DNA of the CDR3 is TGTGCCAGCAGTGAAGAGGGACCCTCCTACGAGCAGTACTTC. It specifies CASSEEGPSYEQYF.

The rearrangement joins TRBV2 to TRBJ2-7, with 7 nucleotides matching TRBD1. Germline V gene lookup returns CDR1 SNHLY and CDR2 FYNNEI. The V and J ends lost 5 bases and 1 base, in that order; junction bases with no gene match: 20. This CDR3 region has 19 residues. CDR3: CASSSSTGAPQASSYEQYF. As DNA, the CDR3 is TGTGCCAGCAGTTCGTCTACAGGGGCCCCCCAGGCCTCTTCCTACGAGCAGTACTTC.

V is TRBV5-5 and J is TRBJ2-7; D perhaps matches TRBD2 (5 bases). The CDR3 consists of 14 residues. Trimming removed 3 bases at V and 5 bases at J, with 15 bases between. Germline CDR1 reads SGHKS; CDR2 reads YYEKEE (reference sequence). CDR3 sequence: CASSSDLAGHEQYF. CDR3 nucleotides: TGTGCCAGCAGCTCGGACCTAGCAGGCCACGAGCAGTACTTC.

This chain uses TRBV29-1 with TRBJ1-1; tentative D call: TRBD1 (5 bases). Germline CDR1 reads SQVTM; CDR2 reads ANQGSEA. This CDR3 is built from 12 residues. The V end lost 2 bases, the J end lost 3 bases, and 7 bases lay between the germline ends. CDR3 in DNA: TGCAGCGTTGAACAGGGTTACACTGAAGCTTTCTTT. It is translated as CSVEQGYTEAFF.